Shown below are 18 T cell receptor beta chains from a single sample sequenced in a study of OX40 agonist ivuxolimab in advanced cancers. The assay was immunoSEQ multiplex PCR, and TCRdb's table has in-frame clones only and misses some. The repertoire holds around 34,000 clones, with approximately 79% as singletons. Material: CD4+ or CD8+ T cells sorted from blood, obtained in a trial of the OX40 agonist ivuxolimab. Every receptor here comes from an adult with an advanced solid tumor such as melanoma, head and neck, liver or kidney cancer.

This chain connects TRBV10-3 to TRBJ1-5; D is possibly TRBD1 (6 bases). Germline CDR1 is ENHRY and CDR2 is SYGVKD. Trimming removed 10 bases from V and 0 bases from J, with 10 bases in between. The CDR3 has 13 residues. For the CDR3, the DNA is TGTGCCACAGGGGAGGGTAGCAATCAGCCCCAGCATTTT. Translated, it gives CATGEGSNQPQHF.

The rearrangement links TRBV18 to TRBJ2-5, with D tentatively TRBD2 (6 bases). Germline CDR1 KGHSH, CDR2 LQKENI. V was pared by 0 bases and J by 4 bases, with 9 bases between. CDR3 size: 14 residues. CDR3 coding DNA: TGTGCCAGCTCACCACCGGAGGGTGGAGAGACCCAGTACTTC. It yields the protein CASSPPEGGETQYF.

This clone was counted between two and nine times. The rearrangement links TRBV20-1 to TRBJ1-1; D remains unclear. The germline CDR1 and CDR2 sequences are DFQATT and SNEGSKA (reference sequence). Trimming shortened V by 3 bases and J by 8 bases, and 7 bases separated the two germline ends. CDR3 length: 10 amino acids. The CDR3 region is CSARVSEAFF. The DNA of the CDR3 is TGCAGTGCTAGGGTTTCCGAAGCTTTCTTT.

V is TRBV5-1 and J is TRBJ2-3; 9 bases are shared with TRBD2. Germline trimming cut 4 bases from V and 2 bases from J; bases unmatched to any gene: 8. This CDR3 has 16 residues. Germline V gene sequence: CDR1 SGHRS, CDR2 YFSETQ. The CDR3 loop reads CASSEGTSRNTDTQYF. For the CDR3, the DNA is TGCGCCAGCAGCGAGGGGACTAGCAGAAACACAGATACGCAGTATTTT. The whole variable domain, remainder taken from reference TRBV5-1 and TRBJ2-3, is KAGVTQTPRYLIKTRGQQVTLSCSPISGHRSVSWYQQTPGQGLQFLFEYFSETQRNKGNFPGRFSGRQFSNSRSEMNVSTLELGDSALYLCASSEGTSRNTDTQYFGPGTRLTVL.

V is TRBV18 and J is TRBJ2-4; maybe TRBD1 (5 bases). The CDR3 is made up of 12 amino acids. Trimming took off 3 bases at V and 7 bases at J, with 7 bases between the two ends. Germline V gene lookup returns CDR1 KGHSH and CDR2 LQKENI. CDR3 DNA: TGTGCCAGCTCACCCGCAGGGAACATTCAGTACTTC. This codes for CASSPAGNIQYF.

The chain has TRBV28 and TRBJ1-5, with 12 nucleotides matching TRBD1. Germline trimming cut 5 bases from V and 6 bases from J; bases unmatched to any gene: 8. Germline assignment: CDR1 MDHEN and CDR2 SYDVKM. The CDR3 sequence is 16 residues long. The CDR3 sequence is CASSLPGQGAGQPQHF. CDR3 in DNA: TGTGCCAGCAGTCTTCCGGGACAGGGGGCCGGTCAGCCCCAGCATTTT.

The chain links TRBV27 to TRBJ1-1; 7 nucleotides agree with TRBD1. This CDR3 comprises 14 residues. Looked up from germline, CDR1 is MNHEY and CDR2 is SMNVEV (reference sequence). J was trimmed by 7 bases and V by 5 bases; bases with no gene match: 10. Here the CDR3 DNA reads TGTGCCAGCAGTACGCCGACAGGGCGGGATGAAGCTTTCTTT. Translated, it gives CASSTPTGRDEAFF.

The chain joins TRBV7-9 to TRBJ2-3; TRBD2 matches 15 bases. Trimming at V came to 5 bases and at J to 3 bases, leaving 12 bases not matched to a gene. The germline V gene has CDR1 SEHNR and CDR2 FQNEAQ (reference sequence). The CDR3 totals 19 residues. CDR3 amino acids: CASSALGTSGGLFTDTQYF. The CDR3, as DNA: TGTGCCAGCAGCGCCTTAGGGACTAGCGGGGGGTTATTTACAGATACGCAGTATTTT.

This clone was seen a handful of times. The rearrangement uses TRBV19 and TRBJ2-5, with 9 bases identical to TRBD1. The CDR3 runs 18 residues. V trimming: 6 bases; J trimming: 1 base; junction bases outside the gene matches: 15. Germline loops: CDR1 LNHDA, CDR2 SQIVND (reference sequence). The CDR3 DNA reads TGTGCCAGTAGCGCCACGCCTTGGGACAGGGTCTTCCAAGAGACCCAGTACTTC. Protein sequence: CASSATPWDRVFQETQYF. The complete variable domain, with remaining parts taken from reference TRBV19 and TRBJ2-5, reads DGGITQSPKYLFRKEGQNVTLSCEQNLNHDAMYWYRQDPGQGLRLIYYSQIVNDFQKGDIAEGYSVSREKKESFPLTVTSAQKNPTAFYLCASSATPWDRVFQETQYFGPGTRLLVL.

The rearrangement links TRBV7-7 to TRBJ2-5; 10 positions match TRBD2. The CDR3 extends over 12 amino acids. Looked up from germline, CDR1 is SSHAT and CDR2 is FNYEAQ (reference sequence). The CDR3 region is CASGGIDETQYF. For the CDR3, the DNA is TGTGCTAGCGGGGGGATAGATGAGACCCAGTACTTC.

The chain has TRBV27 and TRBJ2-7; D is undetermined. The CDR3 covers 14 residues. CDR1 is MNHEY and CDR2 is SMNVEV in the germline V gene (reference sequence). Trimming cost V 1 base and J 1 base, with 8 bases left between them. In DNA, the CDR3 is TGTGCCAGCAGTTTATTGTCCGGGTCCTACGAGCAGTACTTC. Protein: CASSLLSGSYEQYF.

The J gene is TRBJ2-1, the V gene TRBV20-1; D gene uncertain. Deletions cut 4 bases from V and 2 bases from J, with 3 bases between. Germline assignment: CDR1 DFQATT and CDR2 SNEGSKA (reference sequence). The CDR3 is made up of 11 amino acids. CDR3 protein: CSANTYNEQFF. CDR3 sequence (DNA): TGCAGTGCTAATACCTACAATGAGCAGTTCTTC.

The J gene is TRBJ2-3, the V gene TRBV11-2; D not certain. V shed 2 bases and J shed 7 bases, with 10 bases lying between them. This CDR3 region has 13 residues. CDR1 and CDR2 from the germline V gene are SGHAT and FQNNGV. CDR3 DNA: TGTGCCAGCAGCTTATGGGCGTCTTATACGCAGTATTTT. Protein: CASSLWASYTQYF.

Only a few counts were recorded for this clone. V usage is TRBV27 and J usage is TRBJ2-3; weak D call: TRBD1 (5 bases). In germline, CDR1 is MNHEY, CDR2 SMNVEV (reference sequence). There are 16 residues in the CDR3. Between the trimmed V and J ends, which lost 0 bases and 4 bases, there was a span of 14 bases. CDR3 region: CASSLSGPRQADTQYF. In nucleotides, the CDR3 is TGTGCCAGCAGTTTATCGGGGCCCCGCCAGGCAGATACGCAGTATTTT.

V usage is TRBV10-2 and J usage is TRBJ2-7; 12 bases are a match to TRBD2. The CDR3 covers 15 residues. Germline V lookup: CDR1 WSHSY, CDR2 SAAADI. V lost 6 bases to trimming and J lost 3 bases; unmatched junction nucleotides: 6. CDR3 DNA: TGCGCCAGCAGCCGAGGACTAGCGGGAATCTACGAGCAGTACTTC. Amino acid sequence: CASSRGLAGIYEQYF.

Comments on this clone: The junction departs from germline at one end; a sequencing error may be responsible. This rearrangement joins TRBV6-4 to TRBJ2-2; the D gene is possibly TRBD1 (5 bases). This CDR3 contains 16 residues. Germline V lookup: CDR1 MRHNA, CDR2 SNTAGT. The CDR3 protein is CASIDLDRKNTGELFF. The DNA of the CDR3 is TGTGCCAGCATTGACCTTGACAGAAAAAACACCGGGGAGCTGTTTTTT.

This chain joins TRBV10-1 and TRBJ2-3; TRBD1 might be the D (5 bases). V was cut by 5 bases and J by 3 bases, with 12 bases left in between. Germline V CDR1 and CDR2: WNHNN, SYGVQD (reference sequence). The CDR3 has 14 residues. The CDR3 bases are TGCGCCAGCAGTTCTACAGGAGCGACAGATACGCAGTATTTT. This encodes CASSSTGATDTQYF.

The V and J genes are TRBV5-4 and TRBJ1-1; the D gene is possibly TRBD1 (6 bases). Germline lookup yields CDR1 SGHNT and CDR2 YYREEE (reference sequence). The CDR3 covers 15 residues. The germline V and J ends were trimmed by 4 bases and 5 bases, with 18 bases remaining between them. The CDR3 spells CASSLVRGGATEAFF. The CDR3 region has the DNA TGTGCCAGCAGCCTCGTTCGGGGGGGGGCGACTGAAGCTTTCTTT.